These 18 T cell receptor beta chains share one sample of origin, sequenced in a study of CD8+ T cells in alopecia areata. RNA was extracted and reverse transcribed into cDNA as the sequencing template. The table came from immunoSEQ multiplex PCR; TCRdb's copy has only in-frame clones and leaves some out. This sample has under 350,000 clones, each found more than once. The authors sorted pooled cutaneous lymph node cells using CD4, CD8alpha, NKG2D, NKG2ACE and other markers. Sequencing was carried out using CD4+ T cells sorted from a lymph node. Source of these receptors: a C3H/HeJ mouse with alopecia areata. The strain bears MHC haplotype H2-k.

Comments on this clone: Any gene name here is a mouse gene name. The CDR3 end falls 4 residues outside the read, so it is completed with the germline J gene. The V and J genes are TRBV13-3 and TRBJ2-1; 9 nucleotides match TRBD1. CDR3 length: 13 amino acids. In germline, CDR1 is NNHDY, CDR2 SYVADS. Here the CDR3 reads CASETGGGAEQFF. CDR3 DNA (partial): TGTGCCAGCGAGACAGGGGGAGGGGCT.

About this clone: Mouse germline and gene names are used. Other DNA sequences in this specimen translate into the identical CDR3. The CDR3 bases that were read are TGTGCCAGCAGTGCCGGGACAGAAGAC. This gives the protein CASSAGTED. The entire CDR3 reads CASSAGTEDTQYF. The chain recombines TRBV13-1 with TRBJ2-5, with 7 bases that match TRBD1. The sequenced fragment ends 4 residues before the CDR3 boundary, so the rest is inferred from the germline J gene. Germline V CDR1 and CDR2: NSHNY, SYGAGN. This CDR3 has 13 residues.

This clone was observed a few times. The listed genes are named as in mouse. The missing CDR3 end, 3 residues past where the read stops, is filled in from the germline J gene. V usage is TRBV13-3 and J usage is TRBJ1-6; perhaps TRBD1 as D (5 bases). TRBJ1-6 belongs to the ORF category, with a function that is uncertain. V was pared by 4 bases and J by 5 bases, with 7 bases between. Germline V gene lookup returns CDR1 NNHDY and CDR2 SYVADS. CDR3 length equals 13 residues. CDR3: CASSPGNNSPLYF. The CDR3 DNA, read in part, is TGTGCCAGCAGTCCAGGGAATAATTCGCCC.

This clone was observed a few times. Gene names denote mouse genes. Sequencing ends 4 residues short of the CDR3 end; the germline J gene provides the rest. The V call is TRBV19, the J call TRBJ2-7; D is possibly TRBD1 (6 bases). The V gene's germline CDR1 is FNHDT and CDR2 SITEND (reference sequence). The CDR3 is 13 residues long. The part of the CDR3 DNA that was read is TGTGCCAGCACGATACAGGGTATTTAT. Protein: CASTIQGIY. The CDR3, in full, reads CASTIQGIYEQYF.

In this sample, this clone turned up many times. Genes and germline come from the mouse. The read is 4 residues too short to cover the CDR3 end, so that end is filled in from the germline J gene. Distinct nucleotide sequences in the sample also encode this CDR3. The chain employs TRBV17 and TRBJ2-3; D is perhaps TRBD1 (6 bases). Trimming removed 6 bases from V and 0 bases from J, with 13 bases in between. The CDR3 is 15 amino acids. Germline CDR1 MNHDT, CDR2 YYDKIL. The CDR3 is CASRPSGHSAETLYF. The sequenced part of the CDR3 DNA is TGTGCTAGCAGACCCTCGGGACATAGTGCAGAA.

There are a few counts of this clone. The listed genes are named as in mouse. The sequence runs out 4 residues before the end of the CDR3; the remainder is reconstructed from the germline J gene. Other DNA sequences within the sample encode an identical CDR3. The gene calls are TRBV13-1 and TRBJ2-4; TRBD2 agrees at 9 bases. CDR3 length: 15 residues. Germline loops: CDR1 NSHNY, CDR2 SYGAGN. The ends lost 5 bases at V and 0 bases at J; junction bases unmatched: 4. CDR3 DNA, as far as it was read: TGTGCCAGCAGCCGACTGGGGGCTAGTCAAAAC. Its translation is CASSRLGASQN. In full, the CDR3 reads CASSRLGASQNTLYF.

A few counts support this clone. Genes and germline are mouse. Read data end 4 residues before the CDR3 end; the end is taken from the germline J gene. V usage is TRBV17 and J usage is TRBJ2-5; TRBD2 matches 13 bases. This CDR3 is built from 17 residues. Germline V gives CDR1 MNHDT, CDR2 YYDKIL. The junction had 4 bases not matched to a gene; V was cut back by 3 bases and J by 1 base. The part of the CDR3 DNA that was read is TGTGCTAGCAGTAGGGCCGGGACTGGGGGGGACCAAGAC. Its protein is CASSRAGTGGDQD. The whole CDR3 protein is CASSRAGTGGDQDTQYF.

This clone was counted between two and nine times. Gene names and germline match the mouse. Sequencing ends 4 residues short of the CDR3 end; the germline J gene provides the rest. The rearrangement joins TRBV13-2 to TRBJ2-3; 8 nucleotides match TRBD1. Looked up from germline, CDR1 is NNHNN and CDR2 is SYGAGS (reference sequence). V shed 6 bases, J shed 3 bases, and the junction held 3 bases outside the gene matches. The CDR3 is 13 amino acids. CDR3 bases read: TGTGCCAGCGTCAGGGGGCTGGCAGAA. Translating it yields CASVRGLAE. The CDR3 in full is CASVRGLAETLYF.

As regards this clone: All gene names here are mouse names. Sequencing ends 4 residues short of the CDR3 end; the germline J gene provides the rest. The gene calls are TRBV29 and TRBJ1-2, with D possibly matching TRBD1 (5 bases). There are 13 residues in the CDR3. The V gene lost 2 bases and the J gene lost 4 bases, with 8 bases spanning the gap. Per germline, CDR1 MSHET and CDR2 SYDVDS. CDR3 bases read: TGTGCTAGCAGTTTAGGGGGGGGCTCC. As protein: CASSLGGGS. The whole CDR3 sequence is CASSLGGGSDYTF.

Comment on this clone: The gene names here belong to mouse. The covered CDR3 bases are TGTGCCAGCAGCCAGACTGGGGGGGCAGGAGAC. The encoded protein is CASSQTGGAGD. In full, the CDR3 is CASSQTGGAGDTQYF. The V gene is TRBV5, the J gene TRBJ2-5; 12 nucleotides match TRBD2. Read coverage stops 4 residues before the CDR3 terminus; the germline J gene supplies the remainder. Germline V lookup: CDR1 LGHNA, CDR2 YNLKQL (reference sequence). The CDR3 sequence is 15 residues long.

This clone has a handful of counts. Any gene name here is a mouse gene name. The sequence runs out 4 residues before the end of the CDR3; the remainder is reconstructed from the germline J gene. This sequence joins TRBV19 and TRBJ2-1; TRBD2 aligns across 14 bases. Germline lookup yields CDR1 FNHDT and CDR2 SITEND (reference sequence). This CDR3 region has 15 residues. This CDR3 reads CASSLRDWGGAEQFF. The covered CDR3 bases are TGTGCCAGCAGTCTCCGGGACTGGGGGGGCGCT.

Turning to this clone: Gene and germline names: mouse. CDR3 bases read: TGTGCTAGCAACCGACAGCCTGACACA. Translation: CASNRQPDT. The full CDR3 protein is CASNRQPDTEVFF. The chain recombines TRBV17 with TRBJ1-1; maybe TRBD1 (5 bases). The read ends 4 residues shy of where the CDR3 ends; the end is completed using the germline J gene. CDR3 length equals 13 residues. Germline V gene sequence: CDR1 MNHDT, CDR2 YYDKIL. V was pared by 7 bases and J by 3 bases, with 12 bases between.

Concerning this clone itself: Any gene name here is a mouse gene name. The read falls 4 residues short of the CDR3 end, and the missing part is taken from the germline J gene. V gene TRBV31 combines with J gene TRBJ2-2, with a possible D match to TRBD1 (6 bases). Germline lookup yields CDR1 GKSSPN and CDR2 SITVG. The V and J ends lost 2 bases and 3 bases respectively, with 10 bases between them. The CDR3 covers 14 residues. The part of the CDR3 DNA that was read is TGTGCCTGGAGTAGGGGGATAGACACCGGG. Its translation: CAWSRGIDTG. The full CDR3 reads CAWSRGIDTGQLYF.

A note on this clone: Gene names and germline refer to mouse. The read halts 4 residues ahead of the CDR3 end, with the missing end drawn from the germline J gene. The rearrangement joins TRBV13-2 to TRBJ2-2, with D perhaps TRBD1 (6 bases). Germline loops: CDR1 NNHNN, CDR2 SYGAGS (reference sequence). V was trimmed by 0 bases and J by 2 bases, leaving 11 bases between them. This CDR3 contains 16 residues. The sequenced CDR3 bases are TGTGCCAGCGGTGATGGCAGGGGAGACAACACCGGG. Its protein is CASGDGRGDNTG. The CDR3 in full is CASGDGRGDNTGQLYF.

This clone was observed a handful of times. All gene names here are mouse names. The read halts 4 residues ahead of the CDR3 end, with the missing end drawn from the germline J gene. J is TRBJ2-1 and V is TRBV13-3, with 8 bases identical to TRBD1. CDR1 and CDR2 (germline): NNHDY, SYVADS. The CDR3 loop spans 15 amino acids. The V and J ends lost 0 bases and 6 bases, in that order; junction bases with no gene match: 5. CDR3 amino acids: CASSDARGRGAEQFF. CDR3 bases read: TGTGCCAGCAGTGATGCCAGGGGGCGGGGTGCT.

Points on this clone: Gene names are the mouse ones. The sequenced CDR3 bases are TGTGCCAGCAGTGGACTGGGGGGTCCTAGTGCAGAA. Translated, it gives CASSGLGGPSAE. The complete CDR3 reads CASSGLGGPSAETLYF. The genes are TRBV13-1 and TRBJ2-3; 10 bases agree with TRBD2. The read ends 4 residues shy of where the CDR3 ends; the end is completed using the germline J gene. Per germline, CDR1 NSHNY and CDR2 SYGAGN. Trimming cost V 3 bases and J 0 bases; bases outside gene matches: 4. The CDR3 is 16 amino acids.

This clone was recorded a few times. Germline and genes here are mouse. Partial CDR3 DNA: TGCACCTGCAGTGCACAGGGGGAATATGCT. Translation: CTCSAQGEYA. The full CDR3 sequence reads CTCSAQGEYAEQFF. The chain uses TRBV1 and TRBJ2-1; 7 nucleotides match TRBD1. The read finishes 4 residues shy of the CDR3 end, and the germline J gene is used to complete it. The CDR3 spans 14 residues. V was clipped by 2 bases and J by 4 bases; unmatched bases: 2. Germline CDR1 NSQYPW, CDR2 LRSPGD (reference sequence).

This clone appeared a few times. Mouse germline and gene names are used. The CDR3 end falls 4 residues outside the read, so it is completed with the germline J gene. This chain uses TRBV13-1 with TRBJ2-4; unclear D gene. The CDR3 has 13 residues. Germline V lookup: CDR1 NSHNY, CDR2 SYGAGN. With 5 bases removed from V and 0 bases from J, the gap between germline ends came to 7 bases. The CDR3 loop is CASRQTSQNTLYF. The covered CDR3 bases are TGTGCCAGCAGGCAGACTAGTCAAAAC.